The 4 T cell receptor beta chains listed next were all sequenced from one sample in a study of cytomegalovirus exposure and HLA in healthy donors. The PCR made use of 60 Vbeta and 13 Jbeta primers. Sequencing used immunoSEQ multiplex PCR; TCRdb keeps in-frame clones, though not all of them. The sample records fewer than 250,000 clones, more than 65% being singletons. Sequencing was carried out using PBMCs. The receptor source for this set is a young man in good health and CMV-seronegative.

With respect to this clone: The same CDR3 arises from other DNA sequences in this sample as well. The chain is built from TRBV19 and TRBJ2-5; D may be TRBD2 (6 bases). V shed 3 bases and J shed 5 bases, with 10 bases lying between them. This CDR3 is built from 13 residues. CDR1 LNHDA and CDR2 SQIVND come from the germline V gene (reference sequence). CDR3 residues: CASSIAGGETQYF. The DNA for the CDR3 is TGTGCCAGTAGTATTGCCGGGGGTGAGACCCAGTACTTC.

The chain combines TRBV13 with TRBJ2-3, with 10 nucleotides matching TRBD2. The germline V gene has CDR1 PRHDT and CDR2 FYEKMQ (reference sequence). J was trimmed by 5 bases and V by 2 bases; bases with no gene match: 10. The CDR3 sequence is 17 residues long. CDR3 DNA sequence: TGTGCCAGCAGCTTAATGAGCCGGACTAGCGGAAGAGATACGCAGTATTTT. Amino acid sequence: CASSLMSRTSGRDTQYF.

The CDR3 DNA follows: TGTGCCAGCAGCCTTGACAGATATGGCTACACCTTC. Translated: CASSLDRYGYTF. The chain employs TRBV6-5 and TRBJ1-2; D possibly corresponds to TRBD1 (5 bases). CDR3 length equals 12 residues. The V end was cut by 6 bases, the J end by 5 bases, with 10 bases between. CDR1 and CDR2 from the germline V gene are MNHEY and SVGAGI.

This clone showed up just once. V gene TRBV28 combines with J gene TRBJ2-7; 7 bases map to TRBD1. The CDR3 totals 15 residues. V dropped 1 base and J dropped 5; count of bases not matched to a gene: 8. Germline V lookup: CDR1 MDHEN, CDR2 SYDVKM. In DNA, the CDR3 is TGTGCCAGCAGTTTATCCGACAGGGCCTTTAACGAGCAGTACTTC. Translation: CASSLSDRAFNEQYF.